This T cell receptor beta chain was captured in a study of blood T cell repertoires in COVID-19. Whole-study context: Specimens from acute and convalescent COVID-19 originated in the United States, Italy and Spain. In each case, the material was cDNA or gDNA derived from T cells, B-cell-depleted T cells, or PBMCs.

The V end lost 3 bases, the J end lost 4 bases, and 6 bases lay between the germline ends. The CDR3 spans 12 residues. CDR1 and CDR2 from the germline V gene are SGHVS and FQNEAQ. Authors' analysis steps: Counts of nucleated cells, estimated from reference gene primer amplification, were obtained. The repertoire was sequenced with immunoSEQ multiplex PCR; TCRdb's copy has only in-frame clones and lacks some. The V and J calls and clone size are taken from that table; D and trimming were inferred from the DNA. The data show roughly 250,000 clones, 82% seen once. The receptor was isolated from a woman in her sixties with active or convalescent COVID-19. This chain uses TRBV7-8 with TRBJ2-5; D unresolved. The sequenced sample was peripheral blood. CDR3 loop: CASSFYGETQYF. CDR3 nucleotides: TGTGCCAGCAGCTTTTACGGAGAGACCCAGTACTTC.